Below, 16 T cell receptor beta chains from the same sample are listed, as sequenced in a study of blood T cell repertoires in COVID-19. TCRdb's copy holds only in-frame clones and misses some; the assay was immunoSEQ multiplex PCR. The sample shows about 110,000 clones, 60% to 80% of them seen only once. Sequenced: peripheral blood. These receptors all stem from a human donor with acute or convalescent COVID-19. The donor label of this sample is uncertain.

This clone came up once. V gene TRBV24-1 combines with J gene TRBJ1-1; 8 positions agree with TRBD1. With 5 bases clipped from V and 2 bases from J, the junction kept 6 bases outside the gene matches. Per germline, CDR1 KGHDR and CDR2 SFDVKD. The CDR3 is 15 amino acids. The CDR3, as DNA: TGTGCCACCAGTGGCTCAGGGGGCGCAAACACTGAAGCTTTCTTT. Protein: CATSGSGGANTEAFF.

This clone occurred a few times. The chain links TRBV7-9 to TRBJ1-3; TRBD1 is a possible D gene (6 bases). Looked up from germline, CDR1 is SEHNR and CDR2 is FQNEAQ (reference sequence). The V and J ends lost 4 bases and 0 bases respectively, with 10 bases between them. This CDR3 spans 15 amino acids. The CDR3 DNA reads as TGTGCCAGCAGCTACGACAGGAGCTCTGGAAACACCATATATTTT. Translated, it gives CASSYDRSSGNTIYF.

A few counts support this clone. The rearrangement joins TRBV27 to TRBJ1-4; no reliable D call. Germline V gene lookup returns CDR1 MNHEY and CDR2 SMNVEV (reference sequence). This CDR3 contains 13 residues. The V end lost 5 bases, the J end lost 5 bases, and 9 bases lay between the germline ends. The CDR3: CASSGQTNEKLFF. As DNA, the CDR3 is TGTGCCAGCAGTGGGCAGACCAATGAAAAACTGTTTTTT.

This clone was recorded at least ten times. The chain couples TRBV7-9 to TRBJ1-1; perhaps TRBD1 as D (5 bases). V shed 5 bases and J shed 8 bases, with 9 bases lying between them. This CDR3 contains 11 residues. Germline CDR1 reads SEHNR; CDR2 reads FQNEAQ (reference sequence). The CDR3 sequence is CASSGGKEAFF. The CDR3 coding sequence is TGTGCCAGCAGCGGGGGGAAGGAAGCTTTCTTT.

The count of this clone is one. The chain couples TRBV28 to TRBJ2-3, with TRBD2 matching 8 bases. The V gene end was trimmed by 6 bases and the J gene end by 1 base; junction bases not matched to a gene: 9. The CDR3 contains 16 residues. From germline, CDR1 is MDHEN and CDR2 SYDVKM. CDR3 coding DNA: TGTGCCAGCAGCACCCGGGGTAGCGGGGGCACAGATACGCAGTATTTT. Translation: CASSTRGSGGTDTQYF.

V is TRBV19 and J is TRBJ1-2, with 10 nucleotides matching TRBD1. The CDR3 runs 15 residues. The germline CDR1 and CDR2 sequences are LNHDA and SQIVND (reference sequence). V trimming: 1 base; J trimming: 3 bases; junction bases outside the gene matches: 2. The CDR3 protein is CASSIGGTGDYGYTF. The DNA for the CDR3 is TGTGCCAGTAGTATAGGTGGGACAGGGGACTATGGCTACACCTTC.

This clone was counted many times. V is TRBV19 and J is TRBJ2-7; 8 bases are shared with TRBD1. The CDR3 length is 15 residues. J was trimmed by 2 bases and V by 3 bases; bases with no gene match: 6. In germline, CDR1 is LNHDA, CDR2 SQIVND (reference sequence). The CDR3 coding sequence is TGTGCCAGTAGTATGAACCGACAGGGGACCTACGAGCAGTACTTC. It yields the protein CASSMNRQGTYEQYF.

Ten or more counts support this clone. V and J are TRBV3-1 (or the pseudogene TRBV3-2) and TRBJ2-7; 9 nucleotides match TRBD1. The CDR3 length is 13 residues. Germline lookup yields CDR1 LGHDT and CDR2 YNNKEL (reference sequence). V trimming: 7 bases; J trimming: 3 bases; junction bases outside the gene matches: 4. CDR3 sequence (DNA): TGTGCCAGCAAAGGGACAGGGTTCTACGAGCAGTACTTC. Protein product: CASKGTGFYEQYF.

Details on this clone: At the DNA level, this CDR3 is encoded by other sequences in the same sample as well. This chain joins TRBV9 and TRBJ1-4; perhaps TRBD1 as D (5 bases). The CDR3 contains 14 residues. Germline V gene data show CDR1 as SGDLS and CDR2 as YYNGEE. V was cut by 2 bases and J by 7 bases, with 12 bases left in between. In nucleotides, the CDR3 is TGTGCCAGCAGCGTGGGCCAGGGTGGTGAAAAACTGTTTTTT. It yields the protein CASSVGQGGEKLFF.

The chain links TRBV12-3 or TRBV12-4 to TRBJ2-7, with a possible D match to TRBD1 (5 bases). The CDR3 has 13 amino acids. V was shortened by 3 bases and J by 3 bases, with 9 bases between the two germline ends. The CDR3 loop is CASSFGRDYEQYV. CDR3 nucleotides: TGTGCCAGCAGTTTTGGCAGGGACTACGAGCAGTACGTC.

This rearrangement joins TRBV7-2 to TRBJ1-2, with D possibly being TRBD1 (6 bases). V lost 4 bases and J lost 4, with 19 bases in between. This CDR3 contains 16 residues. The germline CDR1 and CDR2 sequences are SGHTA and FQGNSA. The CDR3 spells CASSYPRQVQGYGYTF. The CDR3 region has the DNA TGTGCCAGCAGCTACCCGCGACAGGTGCAGGGCTATGGCTACACCTTC. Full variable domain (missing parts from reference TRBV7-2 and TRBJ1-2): GAGVSQSPSNKVTEKGKDVELRCDPISGHTALYWYRQSLGQGLEFLIYFQGNSAPDKSGLPSDRFSAERTGGSVSTLTIQRTQQEDSAVYLCASSYPRQVQGYGYTFGSGTRLTVV.

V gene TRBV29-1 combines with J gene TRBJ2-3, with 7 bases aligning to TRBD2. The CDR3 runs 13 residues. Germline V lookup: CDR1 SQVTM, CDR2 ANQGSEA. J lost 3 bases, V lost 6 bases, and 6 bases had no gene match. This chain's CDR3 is CSVRLGGTDTQYF. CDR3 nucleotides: TGCAGCGTCCGTTTGGGGGGGACAGATACGCAGTATTTT.

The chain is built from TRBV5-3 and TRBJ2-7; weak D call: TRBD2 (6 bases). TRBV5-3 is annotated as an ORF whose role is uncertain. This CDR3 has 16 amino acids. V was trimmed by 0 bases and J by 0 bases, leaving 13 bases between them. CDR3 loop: CARSLEAGGSSYEQYV. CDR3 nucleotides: TGTGCCAGAAGCTTGGAGGCTGGAGGGAGCTCCTACGAGCAGTACGTC.

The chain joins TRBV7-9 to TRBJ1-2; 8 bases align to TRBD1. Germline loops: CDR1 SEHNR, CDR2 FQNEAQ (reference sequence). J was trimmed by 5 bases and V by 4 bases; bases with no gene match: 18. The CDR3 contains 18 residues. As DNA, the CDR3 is TGTGCCAGCAGCTGGCTTAAAGGGACAGGCCTTTCCCCTTATGGCTACACCTTC. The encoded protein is CASSWLKGTGLSPYGYTF.

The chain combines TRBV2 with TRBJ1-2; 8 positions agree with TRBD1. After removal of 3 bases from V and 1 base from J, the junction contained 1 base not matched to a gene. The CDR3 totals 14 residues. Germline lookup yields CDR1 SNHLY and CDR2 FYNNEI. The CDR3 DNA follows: TGTGCCAGCAGTGAGGACAGGGTTAACTATGGCTACACCTTC. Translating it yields CASSEDRVNYGYTF.

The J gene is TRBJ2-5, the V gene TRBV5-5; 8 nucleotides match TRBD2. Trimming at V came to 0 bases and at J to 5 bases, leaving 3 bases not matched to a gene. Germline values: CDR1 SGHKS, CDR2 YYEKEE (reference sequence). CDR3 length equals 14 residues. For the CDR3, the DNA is TGTGCCAGCAGCTTGGTGGCTAGCGGGGAGACCCAGTACTTC. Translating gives CASSLVASGETQYF. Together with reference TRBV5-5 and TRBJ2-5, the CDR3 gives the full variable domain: DAGVTQSPTHLIKTRGQQVTLRCSPISGHKSVSWYQQVLGQGPQFIFQYYEKEERGRGNFPDRFSARQFPNYSSELNVNALLLGDSALYLCASSLVASGETQYFGPGTRLLVL.